The 21 T cell receptor delta chains listed next were all sequenced from one sample in a study of Vδ1+ human thymocytes (dated by TCRdb to between 2017 and 2018). Results the study describes overall, beyond this receptor: In contrast to oligoclonal peripheral blood repertoires, thymic TRG and TRD repertoires appeared to be highly polyclonal with Gaussian CDR3 length distributions.

No cognate antigen is known for these TCRs. Reads for this sample came from an Illumina MiSeq. RNA extraction was performed with the RNeasy mini kit, and reverse transcription was done with Superscript III. CDR3 amplicons were produced by multiplex PCR using pooled V-gene forward primers and a constant-region reverse primer with Illumina adaptor overhangs. TCRdb reanalyzed the public reads with the CATT caller, and identical DNA sequences were merged afterwards. This sample comprises about 25,000 delta-chain clones, nearly 7.5% of them detected only once. The ten largest clones represent roughly 0.99% of the sample. Sequenced input: Vdelta1+ gamma-delta thymocytes from the thymus. In the paper's terms, the cell subset or site label means: FACS-sorted CD3+ TCRalphabeta- TCRVdelta1+ TCRVdelta2- thymocytes. All receptors derive from a girl under three years old who had congenital heart surgery.

The chain employs TRDV1 and TRDJ1; TRDD3 aligns across 13 bases. J gave up 1 base and V 0 bases, and 20 bases lay outside the gene matches. Looked up from germline, CDR1 is TSWWSYY and CDR2 is QGS. This CDR3 spans 23 amino acids. CDR3 residues: CALGELCDSDLTGGYAATDKLIF. In DNA form, the CDR3 reads TGTGCTCTTGGGGAACTTTGCGATTCCGATCTTACTGGGGGATACGCAGCCACCGATAAACTCATCTTT.

The table lists this clone with a few counts. The chain couples TRDV1 to TRDJ1; 7 bases align to TRDD3. The CDR3 spans 18 residues. Germline trimming cut 2 bases from V and 0 bases from J; bases unmatched to any gene: 12. Germline loops: CDR1 TSWWSYY, CDR2 QGS. CDR3 sequence (DNA): TGTGCTCTTGGGGAATTTTGGACAGAACTGGGGTACACCGATAAACTCATCTTT. The encoded protein is CALGEFWTELGYTDKLIF.

This clone was counted only a few times. The chain uses TRDV1 and TRDJ1; D might be TRDD3 (6 bases). V gave up 0 bases and J gave up 0 bases, with 20 bases separating them. Per the germline V gene, CDR1 is TSWWSYY and CDR2 is QGS. This CDR3 has 19 residues. CDR3 sequence (DNA): TGTGCTCTTGGGGAACTGAGTGGTAGGGATAAAAGTTACACCGATAAACTCATCTTT. Translated, it gives CALGELSGRDKSYTDKLIF.

The V and J genes are TRDV1 and TRDJ1; 11 nucleotides align to TRDD3. J lost 4 bases, V lost 2 bases, and 27 bases had no gene match. Germline V gene data show CDR1 as TSWWSYY and CDR2 as QGS. The CDR3 consists of 23 residues. The CDR3 loop is CALGERGYLRHQLSTGGYDKLIF. CDR3 DNA: TGTGCTCTTGGGGAAAGGGGTTATCTACGGCACCAACTAAGTACTGGGGGATACGATAAACTCATCTTT.

This clone was observed a handful of times. This chain joins TRDV1 and TRDJ1, with TRDD3 matching 7 bases. Per germline, CDR1 TSWWSYY and CDR2 QGS. J gave up 0 bases and V 0 bases, and 10 bases lay outside the gene matches. The CDR3 contains 18 residues. The CDR3 reads CALGELRCWGSYTDKLIF. CDR3 nucleotides: TGTGCTCTTGGGGAACTACGGTGCTGGGGGTCGTACACCGATAAACTCATCTTT.

The chain recombines TRDV1 with TRDJ1; the match to TRDD3 covers 9 bases. CDR1 TSWWSYY and CDR2 QGS come from the germline V gene. V dropped 4 bases and J dropped 2; count of bases not matched to a gene: 11. The CDR3 sequence is 17 residues long. The CDR3 spells CALGGTGGRLKTDKLIF. In DNA, the CDR3 is TGTGCTCTTGGGGGTACTGGGGGAAGGTTGAAGACCGATAAACTCATCTTT.

A few counts support this clone. The chain has TRDV1 and TRDJ1; weak D call: TRDD2 (5 bases). V gave up 4 bases and J gave up 7 bases, with 13 bases separating them. The germline gives CDR1 TSWWSYY, CDR2 QGS. This CDR3 comprises 13 residues. The CDR3 loop reads CALGGFPIPKLIF. The CDR3 DNA reads TGTGCTCTTGGGGGCTTCCCCATTCCTAAACTCATCTTT.

A few counts support this clone. The rearrangement joins TRDV1 to TRDJ1; 8 bases are a match to TRDD3. Trimming cost V 0 bases and J 4 bases; bases outside gene matches: 10. This CDR3 has 17 residues. Germline values: CDR1 TSWWSYY, CDR2 QGS. CDR3 sequence: CALGELSGRGGFDKLIF. The DNA for the CDR3 is TGTGCTCTTGGGGAACTTAGCGGCCGTGGGGGATTCGATAAACTCATCTTT.

This clone was detected only a few times. The rearrangement joins TRDV1 to TRDJ1; TRDD3 agrees at 7 bases. CDR3 length: 14 residues. J lost 0 bases, V lost 4 bases, and 2 bases had no gene match. Per germline, CDR1 TSWWSYY and CDR2 QGS. CDR3 in DNA: TGTGCTCTTGGGGTCGGGGGATACACCGATAAACTCATCTTT. The encoded protein is CALGVGGYTDKLIF.

This clone was picked up a small number of times. The genes are TRDV1 and TRDJ1; D remains unclear. V lost 4 bases to trimming and J lost 0 bases, with 15 bases between them. The germline V gene has CDR1 TSWWSYY and CDR2 QGS. The length of the CDR3 is 16 residues. The CDR3 coding sequence is TGTGCTCTTGGGGCTACAGCCCGGGAGTACACCGATAAACTCATCTTT. Translated: CALGATAREYTDKLIF.

This clone turned up a few times. This chain links TRDV1 with TRDJ1; 7 bases fit TRDD3. The CDR3 totals 19 residues. Germline CDR1 TSWWSYY, CDR2 QGS. V trimming: 2 bases; J trimming: 8 bases; junction bases outside the gene matches: 23. CDR3 coding DNA: TGTGCTCTTGGGGAATCTGTAAGGCTGGGGGGCAACCCCACGGGGAAACTCATCTTT. Translation: CALGESVRLGGNPTGKLIF.

This clone was counted between two and nine times. The gene calls are TRDV1 and TRDJ1; 10 bases agree with TRDD3. V was clipped by 3 bases and J by 8 bases; unmatched bases: 18. Germline assignment: CDR1 TSWWSYY and CDR2 QGS. The CDR3 length is 18 residues. CDR3 nucleotides: TGTGCTCTTGGGGACCCGGGCCGGGGGATACGAAAGTGGAAGAAACTCATCTTT. Its translation is CALGDPGRGIRKWKKLIF.

The genes are TRDV1 and TRDJ1; D could derive from TRDD2 or TRDD3 (5 bases each). The J gene, missing from TCRdb, was assigned here through DNA to germline matching. V was trimmed by 7 bases and J by 0 bases, leaving 27 bases between them. Per the germline V gene, CDR1 is TSWWSYY and CDR2 is QGS. The CDR3 consists of 19 residues. CDR3 sequence: CALVRPFPPPLGYTDKLIF. In DNA, the CDR3 is TGTGCTCTTGTAAGGCCTTTTCCTCCACCTTTGGGATACACCGATAAACTCATCTTT.

This clone was counted between two and nine times. J is TRDJ1 and V is TRDV1; 7 bases align to TRDD3. CDR1 TSWWSYY and CDR2 QGS come from the germline V gene. Trimming removed 5 bases from V and 0 bases from J; junction bases left unmatched: 3. The CDR3 totals 14 residues. The CDR3 sequence: CALGSGGYTDKLIF. The CDR3 bases are TGTGCTCTTGGGAGCGGGGGATACACCGATAAACTCATCTTT.

The chain links TRDV1 to TRDJ1; 11 bases align to TRDD3. Losses at the gene ends were 2 bases for V and 0 bases for J; bases not matched to a gene: 17. The CDR3 spans 21 residues. Germline CDR1 and CDR2: TSWWSYY and QGS. The CDR3 reads CALGEWCLAWGILVHTDKLIF. CDR3 in DNA: TGTGCTCTTGGGGAATGGTGCCTCGCCTGGGGGATACTAGTCCACACCGATAAACTCATCTTT.

Only a few counts were recorded for this clone. This rearrangement joins TRDV1 to TRDJ1, with TRDD3 as a possible D gene (5 bases). Trimming stripped 0 bases from V and 0 bases from J, with 29 bases between. Germline CDR1 TSWWSYY, CDR2 QGS. The CDR3 sequence is 22 residues long. The CDR3 here is CALGELFQPHLGVGGYTDKLIF. In DNA, the CDR3 is TGTGCTCTTGGGGAACTATTTCAGCCCCACCTGGGCGTGGGAGGGTACACCGATAAACTCATCTTT.

The gene calls are TRDV1 and TRDJ1; tentative D call: TRDD2 (5 bases). The CDR3 covers 16 residues. V was pared by 1 base and J by 2 bases, with 14 bases between. Germline V CDR1 and CDR2: TSWWSYY, QGS. Here the CDR3 DNA reads TGTGCTCTTGGGGAACCTTCCCCCCCTTGGACCGATAAACTCATCTTT. It codes for CALGEPSPPWTDKLIF.

The V and J genes are TRDV1 and TRDJ1; D is unresolved. Looked up from germline, CDR1 is TSWWSYY and CDR2 is QGS. With 1 base removed from V and 3 bases from J, the gap between germline ends came to 9 bases. This CDR3 is 14 amino acids long. The CDR3 protein is CALGEQEQSDKLIF. The CDR3 nucleotides are TGTGCTCTTGGGGAACAAGAACAGTCCGATAAACTCATCTTT.

As to this clone: Since a much larger clone is just one base distant, this may be a read error. The rearrangement joins TRDV2 to TRDJ3; 8 nucleotides line up with TRDD3. The CDR3 extends over 19 amino acids. Germline CDR1 GEAIGNYY, CDR2 EKD. The CDR3 protein is CACGTVGDVSSWDTRQMFF. The DNA of the CDR3 is TGTGCCTGTGGCACCGTGGGGGATGTGAGCTCCTGGGACACCCGACAGATGTTTTTC.

This clone turned up a few times. This chain joins TRDV1 and TRDJ1; perhaps TRDD3 as D (5 bases). Germline values: CDR1 TSWWSYY, CDR2 QGS. This CDR3 region has 15 residues. V gave up 1 base and J gave up 4 bases, with 13 bases separating them. The CDR3 DNA reads as TGTGCTCTTGGGGAACGGGGACCCTCATTCGATAAACTCATCTTT. This gives the protein CALGERGPSFDKLIF.

The V call is TRDV1, the J call TRDJ1; D is perhaps TRDD3 (5 bases). CDR3 length equals 18 residues. Trimming stripped 0 bases from V and 0 bases from J, with 17 bases between. Germline V lookup: CDR1 TSWWSYY, CDR2 QGS. CDR3 loop: CALGELITGGRYTDKLIF. CDR3 sequence (DNA): TGTGCTCTTGGGGAACTTATCACTGGAGGACGGTACACCGATAAACTCATCTTT.